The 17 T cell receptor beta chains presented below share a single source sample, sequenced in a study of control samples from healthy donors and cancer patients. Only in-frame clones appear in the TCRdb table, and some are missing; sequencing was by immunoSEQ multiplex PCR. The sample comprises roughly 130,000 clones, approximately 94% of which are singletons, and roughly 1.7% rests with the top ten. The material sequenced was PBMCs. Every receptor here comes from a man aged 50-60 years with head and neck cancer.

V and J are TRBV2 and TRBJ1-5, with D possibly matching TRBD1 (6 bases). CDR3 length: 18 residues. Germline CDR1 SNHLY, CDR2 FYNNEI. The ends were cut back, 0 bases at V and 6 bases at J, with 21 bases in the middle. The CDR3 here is CASSEAGGRSPRFQPQHF. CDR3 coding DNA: TGTGCCAGCAGTGAAGCGGGGGGCAGGTCCCCCCGTTTTCAGCCCCAGCATTTT. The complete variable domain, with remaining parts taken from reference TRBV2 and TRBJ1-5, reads EPEVTQTPSHQVTQMGQEVILRCVPISNHLYFYWYRQILGQKVEFLVSFYNNEISEKSEIFDDQFSVERPDGSNFTLKIRSTKLEDSAMYFCASSEAGGRSPRFQPQHFGDGTRLSIL.

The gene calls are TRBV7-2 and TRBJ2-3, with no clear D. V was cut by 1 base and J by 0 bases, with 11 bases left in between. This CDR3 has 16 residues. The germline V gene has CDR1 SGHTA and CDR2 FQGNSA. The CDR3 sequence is CASSLGGGSSTDTQYF. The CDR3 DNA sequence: TGTGCCAGCAGCTTAGGCGGCGGATCCAGCACAGATACGCAGTATTTT.

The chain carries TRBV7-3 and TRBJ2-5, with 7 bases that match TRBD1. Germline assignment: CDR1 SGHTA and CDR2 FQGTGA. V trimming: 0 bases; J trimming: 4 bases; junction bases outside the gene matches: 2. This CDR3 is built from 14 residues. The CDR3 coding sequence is TGTGCCAGCAGCTTAACAGGGGGCCGAGAGACCCAGTACTTC. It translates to CASSLTGGRETQYF.

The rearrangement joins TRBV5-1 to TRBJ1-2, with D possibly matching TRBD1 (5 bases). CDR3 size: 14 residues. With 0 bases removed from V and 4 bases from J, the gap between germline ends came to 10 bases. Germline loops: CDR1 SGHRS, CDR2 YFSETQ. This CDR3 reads CASSLVRGGYGYTF. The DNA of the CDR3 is TGCGCCAGCAGCTTGGTGCGCGGGGGCTATGGCTACACCTTC.

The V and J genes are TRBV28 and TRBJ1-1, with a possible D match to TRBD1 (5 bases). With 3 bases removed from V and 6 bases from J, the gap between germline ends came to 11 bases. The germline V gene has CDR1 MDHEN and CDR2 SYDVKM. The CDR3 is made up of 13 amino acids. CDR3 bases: TGTGCCAGCAGTTTGTCCAGGGCAGCTGAAGCTTTCTTT. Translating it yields CASSLSRAAEAFF.

This CDR3 reads CASSAQSSGNTIYF. The CDR3, as DNA: TGTGCCAGCAGCGCGCAGAGCTCTGGAAACACCATATATTTT. The chain recombines TRBV7-9 with TRBJ1-3; D unresolved. V gave up 5 bases and J gave up 0 bases, with 8 bases separating them. The germline V gene has CDR1 SEHNR and CDR2 FQNEAQ (reference sequence). CDR3 length equals 14 residues.

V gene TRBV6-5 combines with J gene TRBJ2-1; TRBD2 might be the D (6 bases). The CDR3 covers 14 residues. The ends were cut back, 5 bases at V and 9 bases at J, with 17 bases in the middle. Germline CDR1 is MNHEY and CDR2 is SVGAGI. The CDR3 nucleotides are TGTGCCAGCAGTCGCACTGATCTCGGGGGTGAGCAGTTCTTC. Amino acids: CASSRTDLGGEQFF.

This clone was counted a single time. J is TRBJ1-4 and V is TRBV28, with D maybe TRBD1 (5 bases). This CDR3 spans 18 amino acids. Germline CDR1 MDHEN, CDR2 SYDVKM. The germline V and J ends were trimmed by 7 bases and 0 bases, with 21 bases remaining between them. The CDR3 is CASTSSDTSTSTNEKLFF. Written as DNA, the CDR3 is TGTGCCAGCACCAGCTCGGACACCTCCACTTCAACTAATGAAAAACTGTTTTTT.

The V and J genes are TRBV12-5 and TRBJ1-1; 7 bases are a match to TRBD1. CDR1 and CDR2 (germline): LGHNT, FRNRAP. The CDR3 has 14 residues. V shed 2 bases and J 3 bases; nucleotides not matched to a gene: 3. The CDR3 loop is CASGLTGADTEAFF. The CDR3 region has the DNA TGTGCTAGTGGTTTGACAGGGGCAGACACTGAAGCTTTCTTT. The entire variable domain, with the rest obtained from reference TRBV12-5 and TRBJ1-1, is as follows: DARVTQTPRHKVTEMGQEVTMRCQPILGHNTVFWYRQTMMQGLELLAYFRNRAPLDDSGMPKDRFSAEMPDATLATLKIQPSEPRDSAVYFCASGLTGADTEAFFGQGTRLTVV.

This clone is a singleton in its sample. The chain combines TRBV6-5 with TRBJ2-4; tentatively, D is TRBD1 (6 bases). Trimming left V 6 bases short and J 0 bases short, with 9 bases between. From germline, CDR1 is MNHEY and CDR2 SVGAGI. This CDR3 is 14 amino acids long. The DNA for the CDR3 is TGTGCCAGCAGGGACAGTCTAGCCAAAAACATTCAGTACTTC. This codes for CASRDSLAKNIQYF.

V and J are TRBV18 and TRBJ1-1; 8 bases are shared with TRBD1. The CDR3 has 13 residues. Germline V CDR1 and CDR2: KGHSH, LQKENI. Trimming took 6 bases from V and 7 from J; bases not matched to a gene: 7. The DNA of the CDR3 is TGTGCCAGCTCGACCGACAGGGGAAATGAAGCTTTCTTT. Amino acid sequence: CASSTDRGNEAFF.

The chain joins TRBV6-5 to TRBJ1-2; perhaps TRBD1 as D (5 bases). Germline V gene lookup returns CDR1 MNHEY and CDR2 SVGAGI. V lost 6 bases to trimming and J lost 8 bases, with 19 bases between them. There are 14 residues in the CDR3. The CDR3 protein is CASSNWDGGSGYTF. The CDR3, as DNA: TGTGCCAGCAGCAACTGGGACGGCGGGTCCGGCTACACCTTC.

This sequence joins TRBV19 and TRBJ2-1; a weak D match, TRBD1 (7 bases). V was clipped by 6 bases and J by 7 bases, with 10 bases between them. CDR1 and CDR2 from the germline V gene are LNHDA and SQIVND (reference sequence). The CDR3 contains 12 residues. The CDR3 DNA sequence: TGTGCCAGTAGGGCAGGGGGGAATGAGCAGTTCTTC. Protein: CASRAGGNEQFF. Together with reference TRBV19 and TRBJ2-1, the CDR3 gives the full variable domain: DGGITQSPKYLFRKEGQNVTLSCEQNLNHDAMYWYRQDPGQGLRLIYYSQIVNDFQKGDIAEGYSVSREKKESFPLTVTSAQKNPTAFYLCASRAGGNEQFFGPGTRLTVL.

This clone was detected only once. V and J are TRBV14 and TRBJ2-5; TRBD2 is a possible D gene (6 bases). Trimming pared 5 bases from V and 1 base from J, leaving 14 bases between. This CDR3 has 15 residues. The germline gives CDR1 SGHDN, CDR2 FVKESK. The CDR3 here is CASSADRRVQETQYF. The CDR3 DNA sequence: TGTGCCAGCAGCGCCGACCGGAGGGTCCAAGAGACCCAGTACTTC.

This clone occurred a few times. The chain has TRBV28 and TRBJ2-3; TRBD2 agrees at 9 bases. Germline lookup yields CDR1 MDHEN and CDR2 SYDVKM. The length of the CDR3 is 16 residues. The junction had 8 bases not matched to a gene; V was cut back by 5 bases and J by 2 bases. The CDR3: CASSAPTSGNTDTQYF. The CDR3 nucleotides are TGTGCCAGCAGTGCCCCGACTAGCGGAAACACAGATACGCAGTATTTT.

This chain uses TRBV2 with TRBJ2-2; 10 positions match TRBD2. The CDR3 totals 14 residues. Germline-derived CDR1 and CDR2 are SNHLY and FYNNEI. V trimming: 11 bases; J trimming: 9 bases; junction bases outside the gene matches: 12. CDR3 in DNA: TGTGCCGGCCTAGCGGGGGTCCTCCTATGGGAGCTGTTTTTT. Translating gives CAGLAGVLLWELFF.

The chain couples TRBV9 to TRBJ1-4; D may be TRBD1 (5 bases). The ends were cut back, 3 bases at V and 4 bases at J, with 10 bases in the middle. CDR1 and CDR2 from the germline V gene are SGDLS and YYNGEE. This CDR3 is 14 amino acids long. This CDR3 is CASSAGLNNEKLFF. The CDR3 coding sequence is TGTGCCAGCAGCGCGGGACTCAATAATGAAAAACTGTTTTTT.